Each of the 30 T cell receptor beta chains below was sequenced from the same sample in a study of T cells in women clearing cervical HPV infection (dated by TCRdb to the late 2010s). Libraries came from the immunoSEQ multiplex PCR assay. TCRdb took this table from immuneACCESS and kept in-frame rearrangements with V and J called. Such tables lack part of the clones; where checked against another copy, unresolved V genes explain under half of the gap, and the rest is unexplained. In this sample's table one finds approximately 52,000 clones. Together, the top ten hold 1.5% to 2% of the sample. Sequencing was performed on blood buffy coat. The origin of the receptors is a woman between 18 and 70 years old with a cervical HPV16 infection that either progressed to CIN3+ or cleared (not recorded which).

CDR3 bases read: TGTGCCAGCAGCTTCATTAACACTGAA. It yields the protein CASSFINTE. The full CDR3 protein is CASSFINTEAFF. The chain carries TRBV11-2 and TRBJ1-1; no definite D call. The read falls 3 residues short of the CDR3 end, and the missing part is taken from the germline J gene. This CDR3 region has 12 residues. Trimming removed 3 bases at V and 2 bases at J, with 4 bases between. CDR1 is SGHAT, CDR2 FQNNGV, per germline.

As for this clone: The DNA ends 3 residues before the CDR3 does, and the rest of the CDR3 is filled in from the germline J gene. This chain uses TRBV7-3 with TRBJ2-2; 9 nucleotides align to TRBD1. The J segment lost 6 bases and the V segment lost 1 base, leaving 9 bases of the junction unmatched. Germline V gene data show CDR1 as SGHTA and CDR2 as FQGTGA. The CDR3 totals 17 residues. CDR3 amino acids: CASSLKVQGQGSGELFF. The sequenced CDR3 bases are TGTGCCAGCAGCTTAAAAGTACAGGGACAGGGTTCCGGGGAG. The complete variable domain, with remaining parts taken from reference TRBV7-3 and TRBJ2-2, reads GAGVSQTPSNKVTEKGKYVELRCDPISGHTALYWYRQSLGQGPEFLIYFQGTGAADDSGLPNDRFFAVRPEGSVSTLKIQRTERGDSAVYLCASSLKVQGQGSGELFFGEGSRLTVL.

Worth noting for this clone: Sequencing ends 3 residues short of the CDR3 end; the germline J gene provides the rest. This sequence joins TRBV6-2 or TRBV6-3 and TRBJ1-6, with a weak D call TRBD1 (6 bases). The ends were cut back, 6 bases at V and 11 bases at J, with 17 bases in the middle. CDR1 and CDR2 (germline): MNHEY, SVGEGT. The CDR3 length is 14 residues. The DNA read from the CDR3 is TGTGCCAGCAGAATTACAGGGACCGTCGCACCC. Encoded protein: CASRITGTVAP. The entire CDR3 protein is CASRITGTVAPLHF.

Worth noting for this clone: The sequence runs out 3 residues before the end of the CDR3; the remainder is reconstructed from the germline J gene. This chain joins TRBV2 and TRBJ1-1; maybe TRBD1 (6 bases). CDR3 length equals 15 residues. Germline V gives CDR1 SNHLY, CDR2 FYNNEI. V was cut by 5 bases and J by 2 bases, with 15 bases left in between. The CDR3 region is CASSRWARGNTEAFF. The sequenced part of the CDR3 DNA is TGTGCCAGCAGTAGGTGGGCCAGGGGAAACACTGAA.

A word on this clone: The CDR3 end lies 3 residues beyond the end of the read and is filled in from the germline J gene. The J gene is TRBJ2-1, the V gene TRBV2; D gene uncertain. Germline values: CDR1 SNHLY, CDR2 FYNNEI. The V and J ends lost 6 bases and 7 bases respectively, with 13 bases between them. This CDR3 is built from 13 residues. This CDR3 is CASRAGEQNEQFF. The part of the CDR3 DNA that was read is TGTGCCAGCAGGGCAGGAGAACAGAATGAG.

Comments on this clone: The read falls 3 residues short of the CDR3 end, and the missing part is taken from the germline J gene. J is TRBJ2-7 and V is TRBV30; D gene uncertain. The germline V gene encodes CDR1 GTSNPN and CDR2 SVGIG (reference sequence). The CDR3 runs 11 residues. V lost 1 base and J lost 5, with 6 bases in between. The DNA read from the CDR3 is TGTGCCTGGAGTGGTCGGGACGAG. Translation: CAWSGRDE. The whole CDR3 protein reads CAWSGRDEQYF.

About this clone: The missing CDR3 end, 3 residues past where the read stops, is filled in from the germline J gene. V usage is TRBV19 and J usage is TRBJ1-1, with D possibly matching TRBD1 (6 bases). CDR1 is LNHDA and CDR2 is SQIVND in the germline V gene (reference sequence). The CDR3 length is 15 residues. Trimming removed 3 bases at V and 4 bases at J, with 15 bases between. This chain's CDR3 is CASSIAGVISTEAFF. The sequenced part of the CDR3 DNA is TGTGCCAGTAGTATTGCAGGGGTCATTAGCACTGAA.

In regard to this clone: The CDR3 end falls 3 residues outside the read, so it is completed with the germline J gene. J is TRBJ1-5 and V is TRBV20-1; perhaps TRBD1 as D (5 bases). Deletions cut 3 bases from V and 1 base from J, with 13 bases between. The germline V gene encodes CDR1 DFQATT and CDR2 SNEGSKA (reference sequence). The length of the CDR3 is 15 residues. Incomplete CDR3 DNA: TGCAGTGCTAGTACTCGGGGGGAGAGCAATCAGCCC. Its protein product is CSASTRGESNQP. The whole CDR3 sequence reads CSASTRGESNQPQHF.

Here the CDR3 reads CAWIINRETEAFF. The CDR3 DNA, read in part, is TGTGCCTGGATTATAAACAGGGAAACTGAA. The chain employs TRBV30 and TRBJ1-1; possible D gene TRBD1, 6 bases. The CDR3 end lies 3 residues beyond the end of the read and is filled in from the germline J gene. From germline, CDR1 is GTSNPN and CDR2 SVGIG (reference sequence). Between the trimmed V and J ends, which lost 4 bases and 5 bases, there was a span of 14 bases. The CDR3 loop spans 13 amino acids.

As regards this clone: The read comes to an end 3 residues before the CDR3 does, leaving the germline J gene to fill in the end. The chain couples TRBV12-3 or TRBV12-4 to TRBJ1-1; no clear D gene. Trimming removed 1 base at V and 0 bases at J, with 6 bases between. The CDR3 spans 14 residues. The CDR3 region is CASSLGGMNTEAFF. The sequenced CDR3 bases are TGTGCCAGCAGTTTAGGCGGGATGAACACTGAA.

Note on this clone: The read terminates 3 residues before the CDR3 end, so the remaining end is supplied by the germline J gene. The chain is built from TRBV18 and TRBJ1-2, with D unclear. This CDR3 is 13 amino acids long. Per germline, CDR1 KGHSH and CDR2 LQKENI. V lost 0 bases to trimming and J lost 4 bases, with 6 bases between them. CDR3 DNA (partial): TGTGCCAGCTCACCACCGGCAGGCTATGGC. Translating gives CASSPPAGYG. The complete CDR3 reads CASSPPAGYGYTF.

On this clone: Read data end 3 residues before the CDR3 end; the end is taken from the germline J gene. J is TRBJ2-3 and V is TRBV19; the D gene is possibly TRBD2 (5 bases). This CDR3 is built from 15 residues. The germline gives CDR1 LNHDA, CDR2 SQIVND (reference sequence). The V gene lost 2 bases and the J gene lost 3 bases, with 12 bases spanning the gap. The CDR3 bases that were read are TGTGCCAGTAGTATATTGCTCAGAGGGACAGATACG. Translating gives CASSILLRGTDT. The whole CDR3 protein is CASSILLRGTDTQYF.

About this clone: The read halts 3 residues ahead of the CDR3 end, with the missing end drawn from the germline J gene. The V call is TRBV30, the J call TRBJ1-5; unclear D gene. Germline assignment: CDR1 GTSNPN and CDR2 SVGIG (reference sequence). This CDR3 is built from 13 residues. Trimming left V 2 bases short and J 2 bases short, with 7 bases between. The CDR3 bases that were read are TGTGCCTGGAGTCCTGAGGGCAATCAGCCC. Protein: CAWSPEGNQP. The entire CDR3 protein is CAWSPEGNQPQHF.

Worth noting for this clone: The missing CDR3 end, 3 residues past where the read stops, is filled in from the germline J gene. The chain carries TRBV6-1 and TRBJ2-1, with D possibly being TRBD1 (5 bases). This CDR3 has 14 residues. Germline CDR1 reads MNHNS; CDR2 reads SASEGT. The germline V and J ends were trimmed by 3 bases and 4 bases, with 10 bases remaining between them. The sequenced part of the CDR3 DNA is TGTGCCAGCAGTGACGGCAGGGTTTACAATGAG. This encodes CASSDGRVYNE. The full-length CDR3 reads as CASSDGRVYNEQFF.

With regard to this clone: With the read ending 3 residues before the CDR3 end, the germline J gene is used to fill in that end. The V call is TRBV19, the J call TRBJ1-1; D ambiguous. The CDR3 has 14 amino acids. Trimming removed 8 bases at V and 0 bases at J, with 13 bases between. Germline lookup yields CDR1 LNHDA and CDR2 SQIVND (reference sequence). CDR3 region: CASAATRVNTEAFF. The sequenced CDR3 bases are TGTGCCAGTGCTGCGACTAGGGTGAACACTGAA.

A note on this clone: The observed sequence ends 3 residues before the CDR3 terminus, with the missing tail filled in from the germline J gene. V and J are TRBV5-1 and TRBJ1-1; 8 nucleotides align to TRBD1. This CDR3 contains 16 residues. Germline V gene sequence: CDR1 SGHRS, CDR2 YFSETQ. V gave up 1 base and J gave up 0 bases; unmatched junction bases: 5. This CDR3 is CASSLTGGIMNTEAFF. CDR3 DNA, as far as it was read: TGCGCCAGCAGCTTGACAGGGGGGATCATGAACACTGAA.

Note on this clone: Coverage ceases 3 residues before the CDR3 finishes, and the germline J gene fills in the end. V and J are TRBV28 and TRBJ2-1; 8 nucleotides match TRBD2. There are 13 residues in the CDR3. The V gene end was trimmed by 5 bases and the J gene end by 7 bases; junction bases not matched to a gene: 4. Germline CDR1 and CDR2: MDHEN and SYDVKM. CDR3: CASSQREMNEQFF. The CDR3 DNA, read in part, is TGTGCCAGCAGTCAGCGGGAGATGAATGAG.

About this clone itself: The read ends 3 residues shy of where the CDR3 ends; the end is completed using the germline J gene. The genes are TRBV6-2 or TRBV6-3 and TRBJ1-5, with a tentative D call TRBD1 (6 bases). The CDR3 length is 13 residues. In germline, CDR1 is MNHEY, CDR2 SVGEGT. With 5 bases removed from V and 6 bases from J, the gap between germline ends came to 11 bases. The sequenced CDR3 bases are TGTGCCAGCAGTCAGGGGAAAGGTCAGCCC. Its translation is CASSQGKGQP. The full CDR3 protein is CASSQGKGQPQHF.

Of note for this clone: Read coverage stops 3 residues before the CDR3 terminus; the germline J gene supplies the remainder. J is TRBJ2-2 and V is TRBV9; 9 bases map to TRBD2. Germline CDR1 and CDR2: SGDLS and YYNGEE. This CDR3 region has 15 residues. Trimming at V came to 0 bases and at J to 8 bases, leaving 5 bases not matched to a gene. The CDR3 DNA, read in part, is TGTGCCAGCAGCGTAGTGGCGGGAGGGCCGGGGGAG. Its protein is CASSVVAGGPGE. The entire CDR3 protein reads CASSVVAGGPGELFF. The full variable domain, in which reference TRBV9 and TRBJ2-2 provide the parts outside the CDR3, is DSGVTQTPKHLITATGQRVTLRCSPRSGDLSVYWYQQSLDQGLQFLIQYYNGEERAKGNILERFSAQQFPDLHSELNLSSLELGDSALYFCASSVVAGGPGELFFGEGSRLTVL.

Concerning this clone itself: The CDR3 end lies 3 residues beyond the end of the read and is filled in from the germline J gene. This rearrangement joins TRBV20-1 to TRBJ2-7; the match to TRBD2 covers 9 bases. The CDR3 loop spans 13 amino acids. Trimming took 3 bases from V and 0 from J; bases not matched to a gene: 0. The germline V gene encodes CDR1 DFQATT and CDR2 SNEGSKA (reference sequence). CDR3 sequence: CSARTSGSYEQYF. The sequenced CDR3 bases are TGCAGTGCTAGGACTAGCGGCTCCTACGAG.

Worth noting for this clone: The junction departs from germline at one end; a sequencing error may be responsible. The read terminates 3 residues ahead of where the CDR3 ends, so the germline J gene completes it. The V gene is TRBV7-9, the J gene TRBJ1-1; unclear D gene. Germline V lookup: CDR1 SEHNR, CDR2 FQNEAQ (reference sequence). CDR3 length equals 14 residues. The CDR3 DNA, read in part, is TGTTCCAGCAGCCTTGCAGTGGTTGACACTGAA. Its translation is CSSSLAVVDTE. The entire CDR3 is CSSSLAVVDTEAFF.

Comments on this clone: The CDR3 end is not reached by the read, which stops 3 residues before it; the germline J gene fills it in. Other DNA sequences within the sample encode an identical CDR3. The rearrangement joins TRBV18 to TRBJ2-1, with 7 bases lining up with TRBD2. Germline V gene data show CDR1 as KGHSH and CDR2 as LQKENI. The V and J ends lost 1 base and 3 bases, in that order; junction bases with no gene match: 0. CDR3 length: 14 residues. The part of the CDR3 DNA that was read is TGTGCCAGCTCACCACGGGACTACTACAATGAG. This translates into CASSPRDYYNE. Given in full, the CDR3 is CASSPRDYYNEQFF.

On this clone itself: The DNA ends 3 residues before the CDR3 does, and the rest of the CDR3 is filled in from the germline J gene. The rearrangement uses TRBV5-1 and TRBJ1-2, with TRBD1 matching over 9 bases. The junction had 2 bases not matched to a gene; V was cut back by 0 bases and J by 2 bases. This CDR3 is 15 amino acids long. Germline V gives CDR1 SGHRS, CDR2 YFSETQ. The covered CDR3 bases are TGCGCCAGCAGCTTGGCCGGACAGGGGAACTATGGC. Protein product: CASSLAGQGNYG. The full CDR3 is CASSLAGQGNYGYTF.

To note about this clone: The sequence runs out 3 residues before the end of the CDR3; the remainder is reconstructed from the germline J gene. The gene calls are TRBV29-1 and TRBJ1-2, with D maybe TRBD1 (5 bases). V was clipped by 5 bases and J by 6 bases, with 16 bases between them. The germline V gene has CDR1 SQVTM and CDR2 ANQGSEA. CDR3 length: 13 amino acids. The CDR3 DNA, read in part, is TGCAGCGTTTATATGGGGCCAGCTGATGGC. It is translated as CSVYMGPADG. The whole CDR3 region reads CSVYMGPADGYTF.

Details on this clone: The read is 3 residues too short to cover the CDR3 end, so that end is filled in from the germline J gene. The J gene is TRBJ1-5, the V gene TRBV5-1; 7 positions agree with TRBD1. The CDR3 runs 15 residues. Per the germline V gene, CDR1 is SGHRS and CDR2 is YFSETQ. Germline trimming cut 4 bases from V and 4 bases from J; bases unmatched to any gene: 8. CDR3 DNA (partial): TGCGCCAGCAGCAGACCGGGACAGCTAAATCAGCCC. Protein: CASSRPGQLNQP. The entire CDR3 protein is CASSRPGQLNQPQHF.

As for this clone: The CDR3 end falls 3 residues outside the read, so it is completed with the germline J gene. The rearrangement uses TRBV7-9 and TRBJ2-1; the D gene is possibly TRBD2 (6 bases). The germline V gene encodes CDR1 SEHNR and CDR2 FQNEAQ (reference sequence). V was shortened by 5 bases and J by 1 base, with 12 bases between the two germline ends. The CDR3 totals 15 residues. The CDR3: CASSPLANSYNEQFF. The CDR3 DNA, read in part, is TGTGCCAGCAGCCCACTAGCTAATTCCTACAATGAG.

Comment on this clone: The read ends 3 residues shy of where the CDR3 ends; the end is completed using the germline J gene. The chain uses TRBV10-2 and TRBJ2-3; D ambiguous. Germline V gene sequence: CDR1 WSHSY, CDR2 SAAADI. CDR3 size: 12 residues. V lost 8 bases, J lost 5 bases, and 11 bases lay in between. The CDR3 region is CASAGSIDTQYF. The CDR3 bases that were read are TGCGCCAGCGCCGGGTCCATAGATACG.

About this clone: Read data end 3 residues before the CDR3 end; the end is taken from the germline J gene. The genes are TRBV7-9 and TRBJ2-7, with 7 bases that match TRBD1. Germline V CDR1 and CDR2: SEHNR, FQNEAQ (reference sequence). The CDR3 contains 14 residues. V lost 2 bases, J lost 4 bases, and 5 bases stayed unmatched. The sequenced CDR3 bases are TGTGCCAGCAGCTTAAGGCAGGGGGTATACGAG. As protein: CASSLRQGVYE. The whole CDR3 sequence reads CASSLRQGVYEQYF.

A remark on this clone: The CDR3 end is not reached by the read, which stops 3 residues before it; the germline J gene fills it in. This chain joins TRBV20-1 and TRBJ2-7; 7 bases line up with TRBD1. The J segment lost 3 bases and the V segment lost 0 bases, leaving 8 bases of the junction unmatched. There are 15 residues in the CDR3. Germline values: CDR1 DFQATT, CDR2 SNEGSKA (reference sequence). The CDR3 here is CSARDLGGQIYEQYF. The CDR3 DNA, read in part, is TGCAGTGCTAGAGATTTAGGGGGCCAAATCTACGAG.

About this clone: The read ends 3 residues before the CDR3 terminus; that terminus is restored from the germline J gene. The chain is built from TRBV18 and TRBJ2-1; 10 positions match TRBD1. With 3 bases clipped from V and 6 bases from J, the junction kept 5 bases outside the gene matches. The germline V gene encodes CDR1 KGHSH and CDR2 LQKENI. This CDR3 region has 15 residues. The sequenced part of the CDR3 DNA is TGTGCCAGCTCACCTTGGAGGACAGGGGGCAATGAG. It yields the protein CASSPWRTGGNE. The full-length CDR3 reads as CASSPWRTGGNEQFF.